A selection of T cell receptor beta chains follows, all from one sample in a study of beta chain features in type 1 diabetes. The method was immunoSEQ multiplex PCR; TCRdb's version includes in-frame clones alone and lacks a portion of them. The repertoire holds 310,000 or so clones, with 9.5% to 11% as singletons. The sequenced sample consisted of naive CD4+ T cells from blood. The receptors were gathered from a woman between 25 and 40 years old in good health. CDR3s include the opening cysteine and the closing phenylalanine or tryptophan. The D gene is left open where the match is weak. For some rows the clone size is stated as once, few or many, or as a class when expanded; others skip it.

v_call	d_call	clone_size	j_call	cdr3_nt	cdr3_aa
TRBV7-2	TRBD2	-	TRBJ2-1	TGTGCCAGCAGCTTAGCGCGGCTAGCGGGCAATGAGCAGTTCTTC	CASSLARLAGNEQFF
TRBV5-1	-	-	TRBJ2-5	TGCGCCAGCAGCTTGTCCGGGGGAATCCAAGAGACCCAGTACTTC	CASSLSGGIQETQYF
TRBV5-1	-	few	TRBJ1-1	TGCGCCAGCAGCTCTATGGGCGTTTGGACAGCTGAAGCTTTCTTT	CASSSMGVWTAEAFF
TRBV6-6	-	-	TRBJ2-3	TGTGCCAGCGGACTTAGCACAGATACGCAGTATTTT	CASGLSTDTQYF
TRBV28	TRBD1	-	TRBJ2-7	TGTGCCTGCCTCGGGACAGGGCAATACGAGCAGTACTTC	CACLGTGQYEQYF
TRBV7-8	TRBD2	-	TRBJ2-1	TGTGCCAGCAGCTTAGGACTAGCGGGAGGGCTGTTCTTC	CASSLGLAGGLFF
TRBV19	-	few	TRBJ2-7	TGTGCCAGTAGTATCCAGGGTGGAAACGAGCAGTACTTC	CASSIQGGNEQYF
TRBV18	-	few	TRBJ1-5	TGTGCCAGCTCACCCGCACAGGGTATACATCAGCCCCAGCATTTT	CASSPAQGIHQPQHF
TRBV19	-	-	TRBJ2-3	TGTGCCAGTAGCCTAGGAACGGATACGCAGTATTTT	CASSLGTDTQYF
TRBV18	-	-	TRBJ2-7	TGTGCCAGCTCACCTGGAGGGAGGTACGAGCAGTACTTC	CASSPGGRYEQYF
TRBV10-3	TRBD2	-	TRBJ2-3	TGTGCCATCAGTGAGACTAGCGGGAGCGCAGATACGCAGTATTTT	CAISETSGSADTQYF
TRBV5-6	TRBD2	few	TRBJ2-1	TGTGCCAGCAGCTTAGTAGCGGGAGGGACCAATGAGCAGTTCTTC	CASSLVAGGTNEQFF
TRBV5-4	TRBD1	-	TRBJ1-3	TGTGCCAGCAGCTTCCGGGACAGGGGAAGTGGAAACACCATATATTTT	CASSFRDRGSGNTIYF